Given below is one T cell receptor beta chain in context. TCRdb analysed the 5' RACE reads with MiXCR anew, one entry per CDR3 protein. The table has about 150,000 distinct CDR3 sequences, around 15% seen once. This specimen belongs to a study of T-cell memory formation after mild COVID-19. This clonotype was obtained from an adult woman who had mild COVID-19 (a few samples of this study predate the infection). Cell type and time point are not known. Material for sequencing was PBMCs or a T cell subset sorted from them (not recorded which).

Here the CDR3 reads CASSYYPGGNEQFF. The CDR3 bases are TGTGCCAGCAGTTACTATCCAGGTGGGAATGAGCAGTTCTTC. This sequence joins TRBV6-6 and TRBJ2-1; no firm D call. The CDR3 runs to 14 residues. The germline V gene encodes CDR1 MNHNY and CDR2 SVGAGI (reference sequence). The V end was cut by 1 base, the J end by 7 bases, with 11 bases between.